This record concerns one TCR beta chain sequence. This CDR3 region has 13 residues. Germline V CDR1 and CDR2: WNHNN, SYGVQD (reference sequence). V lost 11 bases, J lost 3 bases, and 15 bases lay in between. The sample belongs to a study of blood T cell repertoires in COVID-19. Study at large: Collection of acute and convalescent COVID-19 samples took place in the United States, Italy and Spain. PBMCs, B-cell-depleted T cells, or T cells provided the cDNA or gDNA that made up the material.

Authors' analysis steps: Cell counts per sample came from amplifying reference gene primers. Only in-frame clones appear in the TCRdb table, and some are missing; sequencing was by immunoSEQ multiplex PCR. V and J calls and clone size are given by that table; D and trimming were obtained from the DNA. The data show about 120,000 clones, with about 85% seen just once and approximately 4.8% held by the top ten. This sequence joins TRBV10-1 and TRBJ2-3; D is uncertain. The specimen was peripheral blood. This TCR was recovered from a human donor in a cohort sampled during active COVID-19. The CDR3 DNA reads TGCGCCTGTAGCTCTACCCCAACAGATACGCAGTATTTT. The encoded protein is CACSSTPTDTQYF.